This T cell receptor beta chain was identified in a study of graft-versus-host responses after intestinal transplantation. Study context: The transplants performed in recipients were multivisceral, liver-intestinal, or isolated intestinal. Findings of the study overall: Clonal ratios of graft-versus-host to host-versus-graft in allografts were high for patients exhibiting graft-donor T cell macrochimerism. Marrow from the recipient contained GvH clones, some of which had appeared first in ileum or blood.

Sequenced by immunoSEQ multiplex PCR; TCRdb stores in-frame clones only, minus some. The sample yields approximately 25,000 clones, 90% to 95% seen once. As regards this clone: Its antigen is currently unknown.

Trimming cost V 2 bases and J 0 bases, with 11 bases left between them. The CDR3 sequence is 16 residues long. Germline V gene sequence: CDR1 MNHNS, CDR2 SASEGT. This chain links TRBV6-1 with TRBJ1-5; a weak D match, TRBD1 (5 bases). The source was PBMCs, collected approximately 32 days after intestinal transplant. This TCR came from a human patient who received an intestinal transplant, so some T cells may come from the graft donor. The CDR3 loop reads CASSESRDYSNQPQHF. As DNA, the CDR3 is TGTGCCAGCAGTGAATCTCGGGACTATAGCAATCAGCCCCAGCATTTT.